A single sample is the source of the 26 T cell receptor beta chains below, sequenced in a study of patients and donors after allogeneic stem cell transplantation. TCRdb fed the RT-PCR reads into MiXCR, producing one record per CDR3 protein. The sample gives 200,000 to 250,000 distinct CDR3 sequences, around 14% of which show up once; around 10% is in the top ten. The sample taken for sequencing was blood, either unsorted or a sorted T cell fraction (not recorded which). The receptors stem from a human donor who was either an allogeneic HSCT recipient or a stem cell or donor lymphocyte infusion donor (not recorded which). It is not recorded whose cells these are; they may come from a transplant donor.

This clonotype occurred a few times. The chain has TRBV7-8 and TRBJ2-1; 7 bases fit TRBD1. The CDR3 totals 15 residues. V dropped 3 bases and J dropped 6; count of bases not matched to a gene: 8. Germline V gene sequence: CDR1 SGHVS, CDR2 FQNEAQ. This CDR3 reads CASSLMTGFSNEQFF. The DNA of the CDR3 is TGTGCCAGCAGCTTGATGACAGGGTTTTCCAATGAGCAGTTCTTC.

V usage is TRBV20-1 and J usage is TRBJ2-7, with D possibly being TRBD1 (7 bases). Trimming pared 6 bases from V and 0 bases from J, leaving 15 bases between. Germline CDR1 DFQATT, CDR2 SNEGSKA (reference sequence). CDR3 size: 14 residues. The CDR3 DNA is TGCAGTGCGGGGGGACAGTCCAGCTCCTACGAGCAGTACTTC. Translated: CSAGGQSSSYEQYF.

CDR3 protein: CASSYSTNTEAFF. The DNA of the CDR3 is TGTGCCAGCAGTTACAGCACGAACACTGAAGCTTTCTTT. The chain has TRBV6-2 or TRBV6-3 and TRBJ1-1; the D is unclear. Deletions cut 2 bases from V and 1 base from J, with 5 bases between. This CDR3 is 13 amino acids long. CDR1 is MNHEY and CDR2 is SVGEGT in the germline V gene.

This chain links TRBV9 with TRBJ2-2, with unresolved D. CDR1 is SGDLS, CDR2 YYNGEE, per germline. This CDR3 is 15 amino acids long. V was clipped by 0 bases and J by 2 bases, with 8 bases between them. The chain's CDR3 is CASSVALRNTGELFF. The CDR3 nucleotides read TGTGCCAGCAGCGTAGCTCTAAGAAACACCGGGGAGCTGTTTTTT. The full variable domain, in which reference TRBV9 and TRBJ2-2 provide the parts outside the CDR3, is DSGVTQTPKHLITATGQRVTLRCSPRSGDLSVYWYQQSLDQGLQFLIQYYNGEERAKGNILERFSAQQFPDLHSELNLSSLELGDSALYFCASSVALRNTGELFFGEGSRLTVL.

The chain employs TRBV7-2 and TRBJ2-7; D might be TRBD2 (6 bases). The V and J ends lost 5 bases and 3 bases respectively, with 20 bases between them. The germline V gene has CDR1 SGHTA and CDR2 FQGNSA. The CDR3 consists of 16 residues. The CDR3, as DNA: TGTGCCAGCAGCGGAGGGACTTCTACTACTTTCTACGAGCAGTACTTC. It encodes CASSGGTSTTFYEQYF.

The chain is built from TRBV20-1 and TRBJ1-4; D remains unclear. Deletions cut 6 bases from V and 4 bases from J, with 18 bases between. The CDR3 sequence is 15 residues long. The V gene's germline CDR1 is DFQATT and CDR2 SNEGSKA (reference sequence). The CDR3 is CSARSGGLGNEKLFF. As DNA, the CDR3 is TGCAGTGCACGAAGCGGCGGTCTGGGTAATGAAAAACTGTTTTTT.

The chain joins TRBV20-1 to TRBJ1-5; tentatively, D is TRBD1 (6 bases). In germline, CDR1 is DFQATT, CDR2 SNEGSKA (reference sequence). There are 14 residues in the CDR3. Trimming removed 5 bases from V and 7 bases from J, with 18 bases in between. CDR3 amino acids: CSASQQGKQQPQHF. The CDR3, as DNA: TGCAGTGCTTCCCAACAGGGTAAACAACAGCCCCAGCATTTT.

This clonotype showed up many times. Here the CDR3 DNA reads TGCGCCAGCAGCTTGGCCGGGACAGCTAACACTGAAGCTTTCTTT. It yields the protein CASSLAGTANTEAFF. The rearrangement joins TRBV5-1 to TRBJ1-1; TRBD1 agrees at 7 bases. CDR1 is SGHRS and CDR2 is YFSETQ in the germline V gene. The trim removed 0 bases at V and 2 bases at J, leaving 4 bases unmatched. The CDR3 loop spans 15 amino acids.

This chain joins TRBV6-1 and TRBJ2-7; 7 bases are a match to TRBD1. J was trimmed by 0 bases and V by 6 bases; bases with no gene match: 5. This CDR3 spans 14 amino acids. CDR1 is MNHNS and CDR2 is SASEGT in the germline V gene. In DNA form, the CDR3 reads TGTGCCAGCAGGATTACAGGGGCCTCCTACGAGCAGTACTTC. Protein sequence: CASRITGASYEQYF.

This clonotype occurred a few times. V gene TRBV27 combines with J gene TRBJ2-1, with TRBD2 matching 8 bases. Germline V gives CDR1 MNHEY, CDR2 SMNVEV (reference sequence). Germline trimming cut 0 bases from V and 5 bases from J; bases unmatched to any gene: 18. CDR3 length equals 20 residues. CDR3 sequence: CASSLSLRGIAREDHNEQFF. The CDR3 region has the DNA TGTGCCAGCAGTTTATCGTTGAGGGGGATAGCGCGGGAGGACCACAATGAGCAGTTCTTC.

This clonotype came up a few times. This chain links TRBV7-3 with TRBJ1-1; 7 bases fit TRBD1. The junction had 4 bases not matched to a gene; V was cut back by 3 bases and J by 3 bases. This CDR3 comprises 14 residues. In germline, CDR1 is SGHTA, CDR2 FQGTGA. CDR3 residues: CASSFQGGDTEAFF. CDR3 DNA: TGTGCCAGCAGCTTCCAGGGGGGGGACACTGAAGCTTTCTTT.

This clonotype came up a few times. V usage is TRBV7-2 and J usage is TRBJ1-2; TRBD1 agrees at 8 bases. V gave up 3 bases and J gave up 7 bases; unmatched junction bases: 4. The V gene's germline CDR1 is SGHTA and CDR2 FQGNSA. This CDR3 has 13 residues. The CDR3 DNA follows: TGTGCCAGCAGCTTCGCAGGGGGCTCTGGCTACACCTTC. Residues: CASSFAGGSGYTF. The full variable domain, with the rest looked up from reference TRBV7-2 and TRBJ1-2, is GAGVSQSPSNKVTEKGKDVELRCDPISGHTALYWYRQSLGQGLEFLIYFQGNSAPDKSGLPSDRFSAERTGGSVSTLTIQRTQQEDSAVYLCASSFAGGSGYTFGSGTRLTVV.

This clonotype was seen repeatedly, ten times or more. The rearrangement links TRBV6-2 or TRBV6-3 to TRBJ2-4; D unresolved. Germline V gives CDR1 MNHEY, CDR2 SVGEGT. The CDR3 is 12 amino acids. The ends were cut back, 6 bases at V and 7 bases at J, with 10 bases in the middle. The CDR3 nucleotides read TGTGCCAGCAGGGAGATCGGTAACATTCAGTACTTC. Protein: CASREIGNIQYF.

This clonotype was seen a handful of times. The chain combines TRBV9 with TRBJ2-2; 7 positions match TRBD1. Per the germline V gene, CDR1 is SGDLS and CDR2 is YYNGEE. This CDR3 region has 15 residues. Losses at the gene ends were 4 bases for V and 4 bases for J; bases not matched to a gene: 7. Written as DNA, the CDR3 is TGTGCCAGCAGCCCAACGACAGGGAGCACCGGGGAGCTGTTTTTT. Translation: CASSPTTGSTGELFF.

V and J are TRBV3-1 and TRBJ2-2, with TRBD2 as a possible D gene (5 bases). The CDR3 length is 14 residues. Germline V gene lookup returns CDR1 LGHDT and CDR2 YNNKEL (reference sequence). V was clipped by 4 bases and J by 7 bases, with 13 bases between them. This chain's CDR3 is CASSLQGGVGELFF. The CDR3 bases are TGTGCCAGCAGCCTACAAGGAGGTGTCGGGGAGCTGTTTTTT.

This clonotype has ten or more counts. The rearrangement joins TRBV25-1 to TRBJ1-2; TRBD1 might be the D (5 bases). Germline V gene lookup returns CDR1 MGHDK and CDR2 SYGVNS. Trimming stripped 10 bases from V and 1 base from J, with 10 bases between. The CDR3 covers 12 residues. DNA of the CDR3: TGTGCCATAGCAGACAGTAACTATGGCTACACCTTC. Its protein product is CAIADSNYGYTF.

This sequence joins TRBV19 and TRBJ2-5; either TRBD1 or TRBD2 may fit D (6 bases each). From germline, CDR1 is LNHDA and CDR2 SQIVND (reference sequence). The CDR3 extends over 13 amino acids. V gave up 8 bases and J gave up 0 bases, with 10 bases separating them. As DNA, the CDR3 is TGTGCCAGTCGGGGGCGGAACCAAGAGACCCAGTACTTC. Translated: CASRGRNQETQYF.

This clonotype has just a few counts. The chain links TRBV2 to TRBJ2-1; 11 bases are shared with TRBD1. The V segment lost 6 bases and the J segment 11 bases; nucleotides outside the gene matches: 3. This CDR3 contains 12 residues. Germline CDR1 is SNHLY and CDR2 is FYNNEI. The DNA for the CDR3 is TGTGCCAGCAGGTCGGACAGGGGGCAGCAGTTCTTC. Its protein product is CASRSDRGQQFF.

This clonotype has more than one count but fewer than ten. An end of the junction does not agree with germline; a read error may underlie this. The chain is built from TRBV7-2 and TRBJ2-1; D might be TRBD1 or TRBD2, each matching 5 bases. The CDR3 is made up of 14 amino acids. The germline V gene encodes CDR1 SGHTA and CDR2 FQGNSA. In DNA, the CDR3 is TGTGCCAGCAGGTTAGACCAATGGGGGAATGAGCAGTTCTTC. It is translated as CASRLDQWGNEQFF.

In its sample, this clonotype was seen a few times. This chain joins TRBV9 and TRBJ2-1; the D is unclear. Trimming cost V 1 base and J 3 bases, with 11 bases left between them. CDR1 SGDLS and CDR2 YYNGEE come from the germline V gene. CDR3 length equals 15 residues. The CDR3 nucleotides read TGTGCCAGCAGCGTAAGGTCAGCCTACTACAATGAGCAGTTCTTC. Its protein product is CASSVRSAYYNEQFF.

This clonotype turned up a few times. The gene calls are TRBV20-1 and TRBJ1-1; no definite D call. Germline V gene sequence: CDR1 DFQATT, CDR2 SNEGSKA (reference sequence). The length of the CDR3 is 12 residues. V was pared by 2 bases and J by 8 bases, with 12 bases between. The CDR3 bases are TGCAGTGCTAGATCGGGGAAGAGAGAAGCTTTCTTT. Protein product: CSARSGKREAFF.

The V call is TRBV9, the J call TRBJ1-4; 8 positions agree with TRBD1. CDR1 is SGDLS and CDR2 is YYNGEE in the germline V gene. This CDR3 has 18 residues. V trimming: 4 bases; J trimming: 6 bases; junction bases outside the gene matches: 17. The DNA for the CDR3 is TGTGCCAGCAGCCTCGGACAGGGCGCCCATTTTTTGGATGAAAAACTGTTTTTT. Translating it yields CASSLGQGAHFLDEKLFF.

This clonotype was detected ten times or more. This sequence joins TRBV5-1 and TRBJ2-1; TRBD2 matches 8 bases. CDR3 length: 15 amino acids. The V segment lost 2 bases and the J segment 6 bases; nucleotides outside the gene matches: 7. Germline CDR1 SGHRS, CDR2 YFSETQ. The CDR3 loop is CASSLRTSSLNEQFF. CDR3 DNA: TGCGCCAGCAGCTTACGGACTAGCTCACTCAATGAGCAGTTCTTC.

The V and J genes are TRBV7-3 and TRBJ2-2, with D hard to call. The CDR3 totals 15 residues. Per the germline V gene, CDR1 is SGHTA and CDR2 is FQGTGA. The V end was cut by 2 bases, the J end by 3 bases, with 10 bases between. The chain's CDR3 is CASSLELSDTGELFF. DNA for the CDR3: TGTGCCAGCAGCTTAGAGTTGTCGGACACCGGGGAGCTGTTTTTT.

The rearrangement uses TRBV10-3 and TRBJ2-7, with 7 bases identical to TRBD2. The CDR3 is 14 amino acids. The trim removed 5 bases at V and 3 bases at J, leaving 7 bases unmatched. Germline V gene lookup returns CDR1 ENHRY and CDR2 SYGVKD. As DNA, the CDR3 is TGTGCCATCAGTAGGTCTAGCGGCGACTACGAGCAGTACTTC. This encodes CAISRSSGDYEQYF.

This clonotype was seen ten or more times. J is TRBJ2-7 and V is TRBV20-1; D call uncertain. CDR1 DFQATT and CDR2 SNEGSKA come from the germline V gene (reference sequence). Deletions cut 3 bases from V and 0 bases from J, with 15 bases between. This CDR3 has 15 amino acids. This chain's CDR3 is CSASFPGRGSYEQYF. CDR3 in DNA: TGCAGTGCTAGTTTCCCAGGCCGAGGCTCCTACGAGCAGTACTTC.